Included here is one TCR beta chain sequence, with context. Its binding antigen is unknown. One base away there is no much larger clone; base qualities are not given. This entry belongs to a study of blood T cells in healthy people across ages (dated by TCRdb to 2015 to 2017). With respect to the entire study: Template switching captured roughly one uniquely barcoded TCR beta cDNA molecule per two T cells in model experiments. The study measured age-related changes in TCR beta repertoire diversity using deep sequencing normalized with unique cDNA molecular identifiers. The donors were divided into four age groups: young (average approximately 17 years), middle-aged (approximately 39), aged (roughly 60) and long-lived (about 79). To avoid experimental bias, donors of different ages were distributed randomly across sequencing lanes. For two donors (one aged 18 to 30 and one aged 80 or older), the study analyzed two additional independent replicas of 1 million unique cDNA reads from the same blood draw.

The approximately 39 donors, aged 6 to 90 years, were systemically healthy Caucasian individuals from Russia. About 10 milliliters of peripheral blood were collected from each donor into EDTA-treated Vacutainer tubes. Ficoll-Paque density-gradient centrifugation was used to isolate PBMCs, with at least 6.5 million per sample. Total RNA, at least 6 micrograms per sample, was extracted from PBMCs with Trizol reagent. Naive CD45RAhigh/CD27high T cell percentages were measured by flow cytometry on a PBMC aliquot from every donor. Summary of the overall study and its limitations: Since profiling was done on bulk unsorted PBMCs, naive and antigen-experienced compartments could not be conclusively compared. Compared with the aged group, more naive CD4+ T cells, fewer expanded clones and increased TCR diversity were shown by the long-lived group, suggesting age selection. The CMV infection status of donors was not known, potentially confounding age-related changes in expanded clonotypes. Estimates of total diversity based on one million sequenced T cells were regarded as lower bounds and as underestimates. Observed TCR beta diversity correlated strongly with the percentage of naive T cells measured by flow cytometry. As age increased, observed TCR beta diversity per million T cells dropped in a roughly linear way, and a significant reduction was already evident by age 40.

The library relied on 5' RACE. Sequenced using an Illumina HiSeq 2500. A second 7 to 11 cycle PCR used a sample-barcoded 5' primer and a J-beta primer mix. A unique molecular identifier was introduced onto each TCR beta cDNA molecule by a template-switch 5' adaptor carrying 12 random nucleotides. At least 2.5 million CDR3-containing paired-end reads were obtained from each sample. The Mint cDNA synthesis kit, primed by a TRBC-specific oligonucleotide, was used to synthesize first-strand cDNA from all RNA. After uracil-DNA glycosylase treatment, a first 18-cycle PCR used universal primers M1SS and BC2_uni_R on all cDNA. In the source study's methods: For normalization, 1 million high-quality reads were randomly selected from each sample, with every read carrying a distinct molecular identifier. Instead of being binned into consensus sequences, reads that shared molecular identifiers were thrown out. CDR3 identification, clonotype clustering and error correction used MiTCR with a Q25 quality threshold and the strictest error-elimination algorithm. Lower-bound total TCR beta diversity was estimated with a nonparametric unseen species model using Euler transformation. TCRdb ran its own pipeline on the public reads, namely fastp trimming at Q25 and MiXCR clone calling, and kept in-frame beta chains. Each CDR3 protein appears once, grouped with its most common genes and DNA. What appears here as the V and J calls and clone size reflects TCRdb's work, not the paper's. This sample comprises roughly 2 million distinct CDR3 sequences, about 50% of them detected only once. The ten largest account for roughly 2.1% of the sample.

There are 15 amino acids in the CDR3, from cysteine to phenylalanine inclusive. Of the read, only the CDR3 DNA is kept; its 45 bases are in frame from base 1. Here V drops 0 bases and J drops 6 bases, and the junction holds 4 bases not matched to any gene. CDR1 LGHNA and CDR2 YSLEER were looked up in the germline V gene. The V gene is TRBV4-3 and the J gene is TRBJ1-4, and TRBD1 matches 7 of the central bases. Sequencing was done on a sample of blood. The sequence derives from a woman in her forties in good health. For the CDR3, the sequence is CASSQDHRGDEKLFF. The DNA sequence is as follows: TGCGCCAGCAGCCAAGATCACAGGGGCGATGAAAAACTGTTTTTT.